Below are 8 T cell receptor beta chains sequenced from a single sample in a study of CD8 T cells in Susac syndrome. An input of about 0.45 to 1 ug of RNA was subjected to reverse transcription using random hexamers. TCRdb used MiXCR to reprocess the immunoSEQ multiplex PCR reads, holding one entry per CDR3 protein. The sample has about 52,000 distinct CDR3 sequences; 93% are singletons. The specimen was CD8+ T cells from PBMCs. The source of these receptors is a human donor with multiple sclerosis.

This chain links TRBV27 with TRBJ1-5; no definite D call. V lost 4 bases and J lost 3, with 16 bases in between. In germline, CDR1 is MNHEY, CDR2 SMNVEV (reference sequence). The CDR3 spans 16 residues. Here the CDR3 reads CASSSTLDPVNQPQHF. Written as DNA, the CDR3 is TGTGCCAGCAGTTCTACCTTGGACCCGGTCAATCAGCCCCAGCATTTT.

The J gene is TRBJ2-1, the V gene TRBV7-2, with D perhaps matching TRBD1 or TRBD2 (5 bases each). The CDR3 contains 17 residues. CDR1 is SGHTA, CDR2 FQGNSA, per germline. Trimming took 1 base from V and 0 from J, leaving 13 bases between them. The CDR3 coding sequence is TGTGCCAGCAGCTTAGGCGAGGGGATCCGCTCCTACAATGAGCAGTTCTTC. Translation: CASSLGEGIRSYNEQFF.

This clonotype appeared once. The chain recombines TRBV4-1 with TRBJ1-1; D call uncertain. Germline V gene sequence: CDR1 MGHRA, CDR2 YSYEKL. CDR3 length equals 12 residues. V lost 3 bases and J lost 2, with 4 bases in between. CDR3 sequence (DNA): TGCGCCAGCAGCCAGCGTAACACTGAAGCTTTCTTT. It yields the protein CASSQRNTEAFF.

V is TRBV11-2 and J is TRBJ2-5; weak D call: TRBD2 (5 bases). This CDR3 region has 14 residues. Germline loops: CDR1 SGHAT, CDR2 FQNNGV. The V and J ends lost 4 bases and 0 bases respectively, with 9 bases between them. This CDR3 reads CASSSIGDQETQYF. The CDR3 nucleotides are TGTGCCAGCAGCTCCATCGGGGACCAAGAGACCCAGTACTTC.

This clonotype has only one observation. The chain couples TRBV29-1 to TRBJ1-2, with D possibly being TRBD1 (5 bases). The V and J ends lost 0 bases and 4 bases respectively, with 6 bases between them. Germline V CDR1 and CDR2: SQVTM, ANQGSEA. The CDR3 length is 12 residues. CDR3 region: CSVEDDSYGYTF. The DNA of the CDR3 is TGCAGCGTTGAAGACGACAGCTATGGCTACACCTTC.

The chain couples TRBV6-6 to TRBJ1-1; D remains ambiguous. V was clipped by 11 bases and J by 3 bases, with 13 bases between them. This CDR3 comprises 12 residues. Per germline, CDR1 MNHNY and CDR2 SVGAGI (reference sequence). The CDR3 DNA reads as TGTGCCGCAATTGGCCCCTACACTGAAGCTTTCTTT. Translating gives CAAIGPYTEAFF.

The CDR3 sequence is CASRVVAQEGFTEAFF. CDR3 in DNA: TGTGCCAGCAGGGTGGTAGCTCAAGAAGGATTCACTGAAGCTTTCTTT. This chain links TRBV6-1 with TRBJ1-1; no clear D. V was clipped by 6 bases and J by 4 bases, with 21 bases between them. CDR1 is MNHNS and CDR2 is SASEGT in the germline V gene. This CDR3 comprises 16 residues.

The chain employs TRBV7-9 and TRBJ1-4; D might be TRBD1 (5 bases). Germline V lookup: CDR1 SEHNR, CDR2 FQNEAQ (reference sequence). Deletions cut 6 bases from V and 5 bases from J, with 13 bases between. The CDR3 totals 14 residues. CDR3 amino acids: CASRGATRNEKLFF. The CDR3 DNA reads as TGTGCCAGCAGAGGGGCAACCAGGAATGAAAAACTGTTTTTT. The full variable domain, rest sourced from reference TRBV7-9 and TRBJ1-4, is DTGVSQNPRHKITKRGQNVTFRCDPISEHNRLYWYRQTLGQGPEFLTYFQNEAQLEKSRLLSDRFSAERPKGSFSTLEIQRTEQGDSAMYLCASRGATRNEKLFFGSGTQLSVL.